A selection of T cell receptor beta chains follows, all from one sample in a study of blood T cell repertoires in COVID-19. Generated by immunoSEQ multiplex PCR, the TCRdb table keeps only in-frame clones and is missing some. Of some 50,000 clones listed, under 80% are singletons. Material: peripheral blood. The source of these receptors is a human donor in a cohort sampled during active COVID-19. Both conserved end residues are part of each CDR3. A D gene is named only where the DNA matches it firmly. The size field is filled for only some rows; it gives once, few, many or a size class.

D gene,clone size,CDR3 length,V gene,J gene,CDR3 protein,CDR3 DNA
-,-,15,TRBV18,TRBJ2-7,CASSLETVISHEQYF,TGTGCCAGCTCACTTGAAACAGTAATTTCGCACGAGCAGTACTTC
TRBD1,-,17,TRBV7-6,TRBJ2-2,CASSFSAGTAHTGELFF,TGTGCCAGCAGCTTTTCGGCCGGGACAGCCCATACCGGGGAGCTGTTTTTT
-,-,14,TRBV11-2,TRBJ2-7,CASRYTFGGYEQYF,TGTGCCAGCAGGTATACATTTGGCGGCTACGAGCAGTACTTC
TRBD2,-,18,TRBV7-6,TRBJ2-6,CASMLRVAGVSGANVLTF,TGTGCCAGCATGCTCCGGGTAGCGGGAGTATCCGGGGCCAACGTCCTGACTTTC
-,-,15,TRBV7-5,TRBJ1-1,CARSSQQEGNTEAFF,TGTGCCAGAAGCTCCCAACAGGAGGGGAACACTGAAGCTTTCTTT
-,-,14,TRBV30,TRBJ2-7,CAWSAPGVSYEQYF,TGTGCCTGGAGCGCCCCAGGGGTGTCCTACGAGCAGTACTTC
TRBD1,-,18,TRBV7-2,TRBJ1-5,CASSLQGAVSRGNQPQHF,TGTGCCAGCAGCTTACAGGGGGCGGTCAGTCGCGGCAATCAGCCCCAGCATTTT
-,-,11,TRBV6-1,TRBJ2-3,CASSDGITQYF,TGTGCCAGCAGTGACGGGATTACGCAGTATTTT
-,-,17,TRBV5-1,TRBJ1-2,CASSPRQAALANYGYTF,TGCGCCAGCAGCCCGCGACAGGCAGCGTTAGCTAACTATGGCTACACCTTC
-,-,14,TRBV6-2/TRBV6-3,TRBJ2-7,CASSYVLTAYEQYF,TGTGCCAGCAGTTACGTTCTGACAGCCTACGAGCAGTACTTC
-,-,11,TRBV19,TRBJ1-2,CASTGNYGYTF,TGTGCCAGTACAGGAAACTATGGCTACACCTTC
TRBD1,-,15,TRBV5-1,TRBJ2-2,CASSRGQGWTGELFF,TGCGCCAGCAGCAGGGGACAGGGATGGACCGGGGAGCTGTTTTTT
-,few,14,TRBV19,TRBJ1-1,CASSASGLPTEAFF,TGTGCCAGTAGTGCCTCAGGGCTACCTACTGAAGCTTTCTTT
-,-,14,TRBV19,TRBJ1-4,CASSQAGGSEKLFF,TGTGCCAGTAGTCAGGCAGGAGGAAGTGAAAAACTGTTTTTT
-,-,15,TRBV4-2,TRBJ1-3,CASSQGVQWANTIYF,TGTGCCAGCAGCCAAGGGGTCCAATGGGCTAACACCATATATTTT
-,-,13,TRBV18,TRBJ1-2,CASSPDSIYGYTF,TGTGCCAGCTCACCGGACAGTATTTATGGCTACACCTTC
-,-,14,TRBV30,TRBJ1-6,CAWRVKRVNSPLHF,TGTGCCTGGAGGGTTAAGAGGGTTAATTCACCCCTCCACTTT
-,-,14,TRBV7-8,TRBJ1-1,CASSLRAGRTEAFF,TGTGCCAGCAGCTTAAGGGCAGGGAGGACTGAAGCTTTCTTT
TRBD2,-,17,TRBV4-1,TRBJ2-1,CASSPGLAGVGYNEQFF,TGCGCCAGCAGCCCGGGACTAGCGGGAGTAGGTTACAATGAGCAGTTCTTC
-,-,13,TRBV27,TRBJ2-3,CAAGSGGTDTQYF,TGTGCCGCGGGGAGTGGTGGCACAGATACGCAGTATTTT
TRBD2,-,13,TRBV5-1,TRBJ2-1,CASSSGTYNEQFF,TGCGCCAGCAGCAGCGGGACTTACAATGAGCAGTTCTTC
-,few,17,TRBV25-1,TRBJ1-3,CASSRQSSPLSGNTIYF,TGTGCCAGCAGTCGGCAGTCTAGTCCTCTCTCTGGAAACACCATATATTTT
TRBD2,-,16,TRBV7-6,TRBJ2-3,CASSVTSGVTTDTQYF,TGTGCCAGCAGCGTAACTAGCGGGGTCACCACAGATACGCAGTATTTT
-,few,16,TRBV21-1,TRBJ2-1,CASSKNSGSSYNEQFF,TGTGCCAGCAGCAAGAACAGCGGGAGTTCTTACAATGAGCAGTTCTTC
-,-,13,TRBV27,TRBJ1-5,CASRGAMYLPQHF,TGTGCCAGCCGGGGTGCCATGTACCTGCCCCAGCATTTT
TRBD1,-,12,TRBV12-3/TRBV12-4,TRBJ2-7,CASSLTGDEQYF,TGTGCCAGCAGTTTGACAGGGGACGAGCAGTACTTC
TRBD2,-,14,TRBV19,TRBJ2-1,CASRTSGADNEQFF,TGTGCCAGTAGGACTAGCGGGGCGGACAATGAGCAGTTCTTC
TRBD1,-,11,TRBV6-5,TRBJ1-2,CASSHRGGYTF,TGTGCCAGCAGCCACAGGGGTGGCTACACCTTC